This TCR beta chain was identified during a study of OX40 agonist ivuxolimab in advanced cancers. Study as a whole: Patients received intravenous ivuxolimab every 2 weeks at 0.01 to 10 mg/kg. Broader study findings: Several nonresponders also turned out to have low normalized T-cell clonal expansion.

As regards this clone: Its antigen is currently unknown.

This CDR3 is 13 amino acids long. The germline gives CDR1 SGHAT, CDR2 FQDESV (reference sequence). Trimming pared 5 bases from V and 1 base from J, leaving 9 bases between. Clones were read by immunoSEQ multiplex PCR, and TCRdb kept only the in-frame ones, dropping some. Among approximately 28,000 clones listed, over 70% were seen once. The investigators sampled blood at baseline, at cycle 4 day 1, and at cycle 7 day 1. The TCR was taken from an adult with an advanced solid tumor such as melanoma, head and neck, liver or kidney cancer. V gene TRBV11-1 combines with J gene TRBJ2-7; D is possibly TRBD1 (5 bases). The specimen was CD4+ or CD8+ T cells sorted from blood, collected in a trial of the OX40 agonist ivuxolimab. The CDR3 protein is CASSVTGSYEQYF. The CDR3, as DNA: TGTGCCAGCAGCGTTACAGGTTCCTACGAGCAGTACTTC.